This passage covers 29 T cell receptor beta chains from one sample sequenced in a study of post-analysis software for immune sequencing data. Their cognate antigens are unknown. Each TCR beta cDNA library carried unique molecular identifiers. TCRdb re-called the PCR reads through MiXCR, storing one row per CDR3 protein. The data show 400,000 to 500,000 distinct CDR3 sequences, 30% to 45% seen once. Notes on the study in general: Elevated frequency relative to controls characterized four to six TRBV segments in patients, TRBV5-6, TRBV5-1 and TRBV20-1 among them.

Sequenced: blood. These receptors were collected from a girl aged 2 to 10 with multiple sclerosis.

In nucleotides, the CDR3 is TGTGCCAGCAGCCGGACTAGCGGGCCCGCCTACGAGCAGTACTTC. Translated, it gives CASSRTSGPAYEQYF. The V call is TRBV7-9, the J call TRBJ2-7; TRBD2 matches at 11 bases. The CDR3 is 15 amino acids. J was trimmed by 2 bases and V by 5 bases; bases with no gene match: 5. The V gene's germline CDR1 is SEHNR and CDR2 FQNEAQ (reference sequence).

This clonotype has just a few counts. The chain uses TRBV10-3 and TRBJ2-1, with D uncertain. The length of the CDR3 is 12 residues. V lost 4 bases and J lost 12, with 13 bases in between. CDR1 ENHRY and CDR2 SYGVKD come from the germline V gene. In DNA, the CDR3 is TGTGCCATCAGTGGATTCGAAATGAGGCAGTTCTTC. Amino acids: CAISGFEMRQFF.

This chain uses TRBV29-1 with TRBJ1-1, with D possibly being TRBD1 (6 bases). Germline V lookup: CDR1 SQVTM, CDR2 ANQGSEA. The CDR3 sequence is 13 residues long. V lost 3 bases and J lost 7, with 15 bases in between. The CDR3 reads CSVETGGSLEAFF. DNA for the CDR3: TGCAGCGTTGAGACAGGAGGGAGCCTTGAAGCTTTCTTT.

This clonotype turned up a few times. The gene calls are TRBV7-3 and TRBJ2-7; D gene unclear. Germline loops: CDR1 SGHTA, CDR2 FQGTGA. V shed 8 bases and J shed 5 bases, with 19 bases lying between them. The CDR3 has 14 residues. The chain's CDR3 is CASRTGPRDHEQYF. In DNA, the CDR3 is TGTGCCAGCCGCACTGGGCCCCGAGACCACGAGCAGTACTTC.

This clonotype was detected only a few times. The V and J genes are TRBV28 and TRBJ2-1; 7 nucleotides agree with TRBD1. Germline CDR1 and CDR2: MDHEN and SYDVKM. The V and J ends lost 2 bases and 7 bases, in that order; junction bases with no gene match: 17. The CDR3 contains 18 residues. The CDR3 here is CASSLPHTTGYFRNEQFF. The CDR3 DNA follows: TGTGCCAGCAGTTTACCCCATACGACAGGGTATTTCCGAAATGAGCAGTTCTTC.

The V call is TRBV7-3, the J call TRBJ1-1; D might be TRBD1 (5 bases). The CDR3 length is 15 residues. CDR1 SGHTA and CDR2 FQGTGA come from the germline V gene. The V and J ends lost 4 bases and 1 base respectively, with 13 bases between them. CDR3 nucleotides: TGTGCCAGCAGCTCACTGAGTCAGGGGAACACTGAAGCTTTCTTT. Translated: CASSSLSQGNTEAFF.

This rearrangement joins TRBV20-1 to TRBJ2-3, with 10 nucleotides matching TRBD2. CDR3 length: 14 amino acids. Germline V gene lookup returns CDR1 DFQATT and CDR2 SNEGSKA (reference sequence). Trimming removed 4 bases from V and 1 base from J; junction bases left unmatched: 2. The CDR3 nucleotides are TGCAGTGCTACCGGGACTAGCGGCACAGATACGCAGTATTTT. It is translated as CSATGTSGTDTQYF.

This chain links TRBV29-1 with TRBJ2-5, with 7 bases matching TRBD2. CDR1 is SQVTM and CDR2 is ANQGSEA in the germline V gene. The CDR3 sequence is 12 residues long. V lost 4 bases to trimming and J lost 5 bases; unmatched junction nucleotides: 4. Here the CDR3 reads CSVGTRAETQYF. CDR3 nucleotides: TGCAGCGTTGGGACTAGGGCGGAGACCCAGTACTTC. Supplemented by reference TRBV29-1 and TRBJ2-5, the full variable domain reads SAVISQKPSRDICQRGTSLTIQCQVDSQVTMMFWYRQQPGQSLTLIATANQGSEATYESGFVIDKFPISRPNLTFSTLTVSNMSPEDSSIYLCSVGTRAETQYFGPGTRLLVL.

CDR3 protein: CSARDPYRDYEQYF. The DNA of the CDR3 is TGCAGTGCTAGAGATCCCTACAGGGACTACGAGCAGTACTTC. V usage is TRBV20-1 and J usage is TRBJ2-4; TRBD1 is a possible D gene (6 bases). The end of the DNA is better explained by TRBJ2-7, so the J call may be wrong. The V gene's germline CDR1 is DFQATT and CDR2 SNEGSKA (reference sequence). The CDR3 loop spans 14 amino acids.

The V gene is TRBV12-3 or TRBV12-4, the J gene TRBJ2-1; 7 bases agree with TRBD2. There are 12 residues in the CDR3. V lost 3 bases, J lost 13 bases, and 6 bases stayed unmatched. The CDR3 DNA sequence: TGTGCCAGCAGTTTGAGGCGGGAGACCCAGTTCTTC. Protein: CASSLRRETQFF.

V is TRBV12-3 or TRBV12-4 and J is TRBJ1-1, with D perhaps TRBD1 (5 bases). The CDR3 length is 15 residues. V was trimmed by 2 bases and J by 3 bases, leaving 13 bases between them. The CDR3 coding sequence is TGTGCCAGCAGTTTATTTATGGGAGGGGACACTGAAGCTTTCTTT. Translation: CASSLFMGGDTEAFF.

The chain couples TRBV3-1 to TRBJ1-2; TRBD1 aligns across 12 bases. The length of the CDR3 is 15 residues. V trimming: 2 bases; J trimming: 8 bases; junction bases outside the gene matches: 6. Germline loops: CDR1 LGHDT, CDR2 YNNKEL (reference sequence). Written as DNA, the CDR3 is TGTGCCAGCAGCCAACCGGGACAGGGGGCGAAAGGCTACACCTTC. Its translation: CASSQPGQGAKGYTF.

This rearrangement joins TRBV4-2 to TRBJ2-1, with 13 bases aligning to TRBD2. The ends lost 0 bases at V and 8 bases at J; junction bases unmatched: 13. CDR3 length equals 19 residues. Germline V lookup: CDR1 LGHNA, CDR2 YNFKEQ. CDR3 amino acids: CASSQETSGGALAFYEQFF. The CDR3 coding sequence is TGTGCCAGCAGCCAAGAAACTAGCGGGGGGGCCTTGGCTTTCTATGAGCAGTTCTTC.

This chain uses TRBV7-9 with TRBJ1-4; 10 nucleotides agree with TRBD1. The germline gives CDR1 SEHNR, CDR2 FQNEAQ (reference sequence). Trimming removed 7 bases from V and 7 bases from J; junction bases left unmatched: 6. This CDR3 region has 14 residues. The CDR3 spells CASNRWDRGEKLFF. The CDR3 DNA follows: TGTGCCAGCAACCGGTGGGACAGGGGTGAAAAACTGTTTTTT.

CDR3: CASSQGILGELFF. DNA for the CDR3: TGCGCCAGCAGCCAAGGGATTCTCGGGGAGCTGTTTTTT. V gene TRBV4-1 combines with J gene TRBJ2-2, with D unresolved. V lost 1 base and J lost 7, with 7 bases in between. Germline lookup yields CDR1 MGHRA and CDR2 YSYEKL. The CDR3 has 13 amino acids.

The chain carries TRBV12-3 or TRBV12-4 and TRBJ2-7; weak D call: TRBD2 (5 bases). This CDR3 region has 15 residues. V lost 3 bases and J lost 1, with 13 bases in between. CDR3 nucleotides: TGTGCCAGCAGTTTTAGGACTCCTGCTTCCTACGAGCAGTACTTC. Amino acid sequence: CASSFRTPASYEQYF.

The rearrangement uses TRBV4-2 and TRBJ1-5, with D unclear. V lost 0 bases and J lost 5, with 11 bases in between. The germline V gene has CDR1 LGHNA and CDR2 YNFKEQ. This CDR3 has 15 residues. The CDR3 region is CASSQDSGRYQPQHF. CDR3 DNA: TGTGCCAGCAGCCAAGATTCGGGCAGATATCAGCCCCAGCATTTT.

CDR3: CASSLGAGQAFF. The DNA for the CDR3 is TGCGCCAGCAGCTTAGGGGCAGGGCAAGCTTTCTTT. The chain combines TRBV5-1 with TRBJ1-1, with a tentative D call TRBD1 (5 bases). Germline V gene sequence: CDR1 SGHRS, CDR2 YFSETQ. This CDR3 region has 12 residues. Trimming pared 2 bases from V and 9 bases from J, leaving 11 bases between.

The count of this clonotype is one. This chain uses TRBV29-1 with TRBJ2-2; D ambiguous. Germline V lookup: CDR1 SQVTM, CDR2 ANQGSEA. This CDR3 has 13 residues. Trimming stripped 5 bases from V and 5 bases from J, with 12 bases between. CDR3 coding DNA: TGCAGCGTTTTCCTCGAAAAGACCGGGGAGCTGTTTTTT. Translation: CSVFLEKTGELFF.

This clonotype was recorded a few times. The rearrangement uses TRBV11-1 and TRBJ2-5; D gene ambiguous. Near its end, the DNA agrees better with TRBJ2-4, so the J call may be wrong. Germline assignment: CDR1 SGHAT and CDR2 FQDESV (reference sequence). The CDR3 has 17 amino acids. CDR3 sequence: CASSLGSRPSGKTIQYF. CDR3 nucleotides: TGTGCCAGCAGCTTAGGGAGCAGGCCCTCGGGCAAGACCATTCAGTACTTC.

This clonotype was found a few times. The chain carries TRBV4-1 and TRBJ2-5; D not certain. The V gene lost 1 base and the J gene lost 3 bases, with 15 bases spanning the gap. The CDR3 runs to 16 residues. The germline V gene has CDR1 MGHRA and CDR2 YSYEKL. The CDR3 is CASSQASVGPEETQYF. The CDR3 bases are TGCGCCAGCAGCCAAGCATCGGTAGGGCCAGAAGAGACCCAGTACTTC.

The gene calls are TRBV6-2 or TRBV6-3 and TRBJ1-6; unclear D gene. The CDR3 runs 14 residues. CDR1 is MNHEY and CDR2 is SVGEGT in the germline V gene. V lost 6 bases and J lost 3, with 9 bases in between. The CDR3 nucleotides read TGTGCCAGCAGCCCGCCCTACTATAATTCACCCCTCCACTTT. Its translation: CASSPPYYNSPLHF.

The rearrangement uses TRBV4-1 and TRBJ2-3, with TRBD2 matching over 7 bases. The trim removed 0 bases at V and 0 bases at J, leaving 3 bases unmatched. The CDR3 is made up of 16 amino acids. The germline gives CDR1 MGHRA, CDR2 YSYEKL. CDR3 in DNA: TGCGCCAGCAGCCAAGAAACTAGCGATAGCACAGATACGCAGTATTTT. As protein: CASSQETSDSTDTQYF.

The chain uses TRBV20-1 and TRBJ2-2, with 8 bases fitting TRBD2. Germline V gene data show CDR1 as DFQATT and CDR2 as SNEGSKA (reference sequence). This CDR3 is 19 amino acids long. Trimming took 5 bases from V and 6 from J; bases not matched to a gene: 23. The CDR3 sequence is CSAGDLAGGINTVSGELFF. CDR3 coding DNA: TGCAGTGCTGGCGACCTAGCGGGCGGGATAAACACGGTATCCGGGGAGCTGTTTTTT.

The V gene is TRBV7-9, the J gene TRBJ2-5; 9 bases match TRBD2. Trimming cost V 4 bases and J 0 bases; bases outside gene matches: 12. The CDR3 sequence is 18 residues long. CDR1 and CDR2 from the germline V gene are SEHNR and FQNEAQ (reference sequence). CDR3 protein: CASSSISVWTSDQETQYF. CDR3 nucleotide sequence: TGTGCCAGCAGCTCAATCAGTGTCTGGACTAGCGACCAAGAGACCCAGTACTTC.

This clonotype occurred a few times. The CDR3 loop reads CASSSSPRQVTLANYGYTF. The CDR3 DNA follows: TGTGCCAGCAGCTCCTCACCGCGGCAGGTAACTCTAGCTAACTATGGCTACACCTTC. V gene TRBV7-4 combines with J gene TRBJ1-2; no clear D gene. Trimming shortened V by 4 bases and J by 0 bases, and 24 bases separated the two germline ends. This CDR3 is 19 amino acids long. CDR1 SGHVT and CDR2 SQSDAQ come from the germline V gene.

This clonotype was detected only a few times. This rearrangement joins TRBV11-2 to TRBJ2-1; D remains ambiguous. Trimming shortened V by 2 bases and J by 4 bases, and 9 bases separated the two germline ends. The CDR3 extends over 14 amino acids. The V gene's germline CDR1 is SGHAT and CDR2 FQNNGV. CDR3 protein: CASSLFETYNEQFF. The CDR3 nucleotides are TGTGCCAGCAGCTTATTTGAGACTTACAATGAGCAGTTCTTC.

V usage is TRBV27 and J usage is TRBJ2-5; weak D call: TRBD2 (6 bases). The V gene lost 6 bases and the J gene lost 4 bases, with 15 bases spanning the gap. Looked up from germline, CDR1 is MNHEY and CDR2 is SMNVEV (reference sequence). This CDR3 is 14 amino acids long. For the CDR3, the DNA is TGTGCCAGCAGCCCGACTAGATGGGGAGAGACCCAGTACTTC. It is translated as CASSPTRWGETQYF.

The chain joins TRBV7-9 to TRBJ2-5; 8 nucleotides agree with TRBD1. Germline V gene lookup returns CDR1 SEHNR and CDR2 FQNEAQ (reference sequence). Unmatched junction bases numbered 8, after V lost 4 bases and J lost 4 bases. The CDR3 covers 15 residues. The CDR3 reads CASSSQGALGETQYF. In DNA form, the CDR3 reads TGTGCCAGCAGCTCCCAGGGGGCGCTCGGAGAGACCCAGTACTTC.